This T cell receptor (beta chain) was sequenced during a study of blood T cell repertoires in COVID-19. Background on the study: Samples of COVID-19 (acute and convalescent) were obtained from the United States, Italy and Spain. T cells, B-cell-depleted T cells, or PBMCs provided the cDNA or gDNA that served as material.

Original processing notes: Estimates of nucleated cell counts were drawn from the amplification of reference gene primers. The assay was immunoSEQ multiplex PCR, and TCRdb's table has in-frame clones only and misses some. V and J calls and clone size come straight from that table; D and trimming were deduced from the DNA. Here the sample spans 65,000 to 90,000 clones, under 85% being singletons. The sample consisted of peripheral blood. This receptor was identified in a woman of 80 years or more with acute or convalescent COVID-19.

CDR3 sequence reads: CASRRDRGISYEQYF. CDR3 bases: TGTGCCAGCAGAAGGGACAGGGGAATATCCTACGAGCAGTACTTC. The chain links TRBV28 to TRBJ2-7, with 10 bases matching TRBD1. V shed 6 bases, J shed 1 base, and the junction held 6 bases outside the gene matches. The germline V gene encodes CDR1 MDHEN and CDR2 SYDVKM. The CDR3 spans 15 residues.